This T cell receptor (beta chain) derives from a study of T cells in Graves' hyperthyroidism and ophthalmopathy. Study-level background: Peripheral blood samples were taken at initial diagnosis, prior to any treatment. Study-wide findings and caveats: Ophthalmopathy was told apart from stable hyperthyroidism by a 13 V-J model.

This clonotype was found a few times. The antigen is undetermined. Germline CDR1 SGHRS, CDR2 YFSETQ. The CDR3 totals 14 residues. The V gene lost 4 bases and the J gene lost 3 bases, with 13 bases spanning the gap. Uncontrolled infection, other autoimmune disease, pregnancy or lactation excluded patients. Every diagnosis used clinical symptoms, serum thyroxine and TRAb, thyroid ultrasound and orbital computed tomography. RNA transcripts were the template for amplifying TCR beta CDR3 regions. HTBI primers were used for first-round RT-PCR of the TCR CDR3. TCRdb fed the multiplex PCR reads into MiXCR, producing one record per CDR3 protein. This table holds about 640,000 distinct CDR3 sequences, about a fifth found once.

This chain links TRBV5-1 with TRBJ2-5; tentative D call: TRBD2 (7 bases). Sequencing was performed on blood. The receptor was isolated from a young man with Graves' ophthalmopathy. Written as DNA, the CDR3 is TGCGCCAGCAGCCCGGGGGGCAGGGAAGAGACCCAGTACTTC. Translation: CASSPGGREETQYF.